Sequencing of this T cell receptor (beta chain) was carried out in a study of blood T cell repertoires in COVID-19. Study at large: Samples of COVID-19 (acute and convalescent) were obtained from the United States, Italy and Spain.

Participants were aged roughly 18 to 89 years from around 24 US areas. Grouping used clinical history reported by participants in a survey and questionnaire. In the study's own analysis: Estimation of nucleated cell counts relied on the amplification of reference gene primers. Method: immunoSEQ multiplex PCR; TCRdb's copy keeps in-frame clones and lacks some. Clone size and V and J calls were adopted from that table, with D and trimming inferred from the DNA. The top ten hold 0.95% to 1.1% of the sample, which has roughly 340,000 clones, around 89% seen once. Sequenced input: PBMCs or T cells enriched from blood (not recorded which). The TCR originated in a man between 18 and 29 years old who had recovered from COVID-19.

Written as DNA, the CDR3 is TGTGCCAGCAGTTTATCCCTTAAGAGCGGGAGGGATCCCTCCGAGCAGTACTTC. It codes for CASSLSLKSGRDPSEQYF. The genes are TRBV28 and TRBJ2-7; 10 positions match TRBD2. Germline loops: CDR1 MDHEN, CDR2 SYDVKM. The V gene end was trimmed by 1 base and the J gene end by 6 bases; junction bases not matched to a gene: 15. This CDR3 has 18 residues.